This T cell receptor beta chain was recorded in a study of blood T cell repertoires in COVID-19. As for the study in general: Sites in the United States, Italy and Spain provided acute and convalescent COVID-19 samples.

The protocol was immunoSEQ multiplex PCR, while the TCRdb copy is restricted to in-frame clones and leaves out a portion. The sample includes roughly 220,000 clones, approximately 78% of them seen just once. A few counts support this clone. The CDR3 runs 19 residues. Germline V gene sequence: CDR1 MNHNS, CDR2 SASEGT. J was trimmed by 3 bases and V by 4 bases; bases with no gene match: 11. V and J are TRBV6-1 and TRBJ2-5, with 16 bases that match TRBD2. This receptor was taken from a woman older than 75 with COVID-19, enrolled during active disease. Sequenced: peripheral blood. As DNA, the CDR3 is TGTGCCAGCAGTGTTCGAGGGACTAGCGGGAGGGCGGGGGAAGAGACCCAGTACTTC. This codes for CASSVRGTSGRAGEETQYF.